This T cell receptor beta chain is from a study of T cell repertoires in cytomegalovirus infection. As for the study in general: A matching HLA type, together with CMV infection, was signaled by public TCR beta signatures.

Each CDR3 protein gets one entry after TCRdb re-called the reads with MiXCR. The data contain about 740,000 distinct CDR3 sequences, less than 40% of them seen just once; the ten biggest clones take up about 2.8%. Study-wide points: HLA-C-restricted CMV-specific TCR beta clonotypes were dominant in the ex vivo response. Cumulated frequencies of public TCR beta families served to identify carriers of CMV plus the relevant HLA.

Note on this clonotype: Its antigen is as yet unknown.

The sequence was obtained from a human donor in good health (CMV status not recorded). Some clones in this sample may be carry-over from other donors' samples. The sequenced material came from PBMCs.

The CDR3 sequence is CASSIPTGTFGYTF. CDR3 nucleotides: TGTGCCAGTAGTATCCCGACCGGGACATTTGGCTACACCTTC. V is TRBV19 and J is TRBJ1-2; D is perhaps TRBD1 (6 bases). Germline V gene sequence: CDR1 LNHDA, CDR2 SQIVND (reference sequence). With 3 bases removed from V and 7 bases from J, the gap between germline ends came to 15 bases. The CDR3 totals 14 residues.